Listed here are 20 T cell receptor beta chains from one sample, sequenced in a study of blood T cell repertoires in COVID-19. The assay was immunoSEQ multiplex PCR, and TCRdb's table has in-frame clones only and misses some. The sample lists fewer than 300,000 clones; about nine tenths were seen once. Sequenced sample: peripheral blood. Receptor source: a woman under 40 with COVID-19, enrolled during active disease.

The chain employs TRBV7-3 and TRBJ1-1; TRBD1 agrees at 8 bases. CDR3 length: 14 residues. V was pared by 5 bases and J by 1 base, with 3 bases of the junction left unmatched. CDR1 and CDR2 (germline): SGHTA, FQGTGA. This CDR3 is CASSPGQANTEAFF. As DNA, the CDR3 is TGTGCCAGCAGCCCGGGACAGGCGAACACTGAAGCTTTCTTT. Supplemented by reference TRBV7-3 and TRBJ1-1, the full variable domain reads GAGVSQTPSNKVTEKGKYVELRCDPISGHTALYWYRQSLGQGPEFLIYFQGTGAADDSGLPNDRFFAVRPEGSVSTLKIQRTERGDSAVYLCASSPGQANTEAFFGQGTRLTVV.

V is TRBV7-9 and J is TRBJ2-1; TRBD1 might be the D (5 bases). V was clipped by 5 bases and J by 0 bases, with 29 bases between them. Per the germline V gene, CDR1 is SEHNR and CDR2 is FQNEAQ (reference sequence). This CDR3 is 21 amino acids long. CDR3 in DNA: TGTGCCAGCAGCACCAGGGCGGTCAGGATGACTCGGCCCATCTCCTACAATGAGCAGTTCTTC. Translating gives CASSTRAVRMTRPISYNEQFF.

The V gene is TRBV6-5, the J gene TRBJ2-7; 9 nucleotides agree with TRBD1. The CDR3 totals 13 residues. The germline V gene encodes CDR1 MNHEY and CDR2 SVGAGI. V shed 3 bases, J shed 6 bases, and the junction held 3 bases outside the gene matches. The CDR3 DNA is TGTGCCAGCAGTTATACAGGGGGCGGCGAGCAGTACTTC. Protein product: CASSYTGGGEQYF.

The V and J genes are TRBV18 and TRBJ2-5; 8 nucleotides align to TRBD2. Germline V CDR1 and CDR2: KGHSH, LQKENI. With V trimmed by 3 bases and J by 3 bases, 6 bases remained unmatched. The CDR3 spans 15 residues. In nucleotides, the CDR3 is TGTGCCAGCTCACCGCTCAGCGGGAGTGAAGAGACCCAGTACTTC. It specifies CASSPLSGSEETQYF.

This rearrangement joins TRBV6-5 to TRBJ2-7; TRBD1 might be the D (5 bases). The CDR3 loop spans 15 amino acids. The V end lost 10 bases, the J end lost 3 bases, and 22 bases lay between the germline ends. CDR1 is MNHEY, CDR2 SVGAGI, per germline. Written as DNA, the CDR3 is TGTGCCACTCTCCTGGGGCAGGGAAAAGTCTACGAGCAGTACTTC. Translated, it gives CATLLGQGKVYEQYF.

The J gene is TRBJ2-3, the V gene TRBV30; 15 positions agree with TRBD2. Germline V gene sequence: CDR1 GTSNPN, CDR2 SVGIG (reference sequence). J gave up 4 bases and V 1 base, and 6 bases lay outside the gene matches. The CDR3 length is 17 residues. CDR3: CAWSAPGLAGGPDTQYF. The CDR3 coding sequence is TGTGCCTGGAGTGCGCCGGGACTAGCGGGAGGACCAGATACGCAGTATTTT.

The chain links TRBV19 to TRBJ1-4; no clear D gene. Germline CDR1 is LNHDA and CDR2 is SQIVND (reference sequence). The CDR3 length is 14 residues. Trimming shortened V by 3 bases and J by 0 bases, and 5 bases separated the two germline ends. The CDR3 loop reads CASSIQATNEKLFF. The CDR3, as DNA: TGTGCCAGTAGTATCCAGGCAACTAATGAAAAACTGTTTTTT. Drawing the rest from reference TRBV19 and TRBJ1-4, the complete variable domain is DGGITQSPKYLFRKEGQNVTLSCEQNLNHDAMYWYRQDPGQGLRLIYYSQIVNDFQKGDIAEGYSVSREKKESFPLTVTSAQKNPTAFYLCASSIQATNEKLFFGSGTQLSVL.

V gene TRBV10-3 combines with J gene TRBJ1-1; D not certain. The germline V gene encodes CDR1 ENHRY and CDR2 SYGVKD. The CDR3 runs to 17 residues. V was trimmed by 0 bases and J by 0 bases, leaving 14 bases between them. The CDR3 loop reads CAISESRNGDMNTEAFF. The CDR3 DNA follows: TGTGCCATCAGTGAGTCGAGGAACGGGGATATGAACACTGAAGCTTTCTTT.

J is TRBJ2-1 and V is TRBV9, with TRBD2 identical over 10 bases. The CDR3 sequence is 17 residues long. Trimming removed 2 bases from V and 2 bases from J; junction bases left unmatched: 7. Germline V gene lookup returns CDR1 SGDLS and CDR2 YYNGEE. CDR3 amino acids: CASSVGPLAGAYNEQFF. In DNA, the CDR3 is TGTGCCAGCAGCGTGGGTCCCCTAGCGGGAGCCTACAATGAGCAGTTCTTC.

This chain uses TRBV5-8 with TRBJ1-2, with D unclear. Trimming stripped 4 bases from V and 4 bases from J, with 11 bases between. CDR3 size: 13 residues. Germline V gene sequence: CDR1 SGHTS, CDR2 YDEGEE. CDR3 nucleotide sequence: TGTGCCAGCAGCGACAAATCCGGCTATGGCTACACCTTC. This translates into CASSDKSGYGYTF. Drawing the rest from reference TRBV5-8 and TRBJ1-2, the complete variable domain is EAGVTQSPTHLIKTRGQQATLRCSPISGHTSVYWYQQALGLGLQFLLWYDEGEERNRGNFPPRFSGRQFPNYSSELNVNALELEDSALYLCASSDKSGYGYTFGSGTRLTVV.

The J gene is TRBJ1-2, the V gene TRBV19; a possible D gene is TRBD1 (5 bases). This CDR3 is built from 14 residues. V was trimmed by 5 bases and J by 3 bases, leaving 13 bases between them. Germline CDR1 reads LNHDA; CDR2 reads SQIVND (reference sequence). CDR3 protein: CASSRQSDYYGYTF. The DNA of the CDR3 is TGTGCCAGTAGTCGACAGTCTGACTACTATGGCTACACCTTC.

The rearrangement joins TRBV4-2 to TRBJ2-7, with 7 bases fitting TRBD2. Losses at the gene ends were 6 bases for V and 5 bases for J; bases not matched to a gene: 13. Germline CDR1 is LGHNA and CDR2 is YNFKEQ. CDR3 length: 15 residues. In nucleotides, the CDR3 is TGTGCCAGCAGGCGAGCAGCGCGGGAGATCGACGAGCAGTACTTC. As protein: CASRRAAREIDEQYF.

The genes are TRBV4-1 and TRBJ2-7, with 7 bases that match TRBD2. Germline loops: CDR1 MGHRA, CDR2 YSYEKL. J lost 0 bases, V lost 1 base, and 9 bases had no gene match. The CDR3 consists of 17 residues. Here the CDR3 reads CASSQGSSGSSSYEQYF. The CDR3 bases are TGCGCCAGCAGCCAAGGATCTAGCGGATCAAGCTCCTACGAGCAGTACTTC.

The J gene is TRBJ2-3, the V gene TRBV20-1; 10 positions agree with TRBD2. CDR1 and CDR2 from the germline V gene are DFQATT and SNEGSKA (reference sequence). CDR3 size: 14 residues. Losses at the gene ends were 3 bases for V and 3 bases for J; bases not matched to a gene: 3. The CDR3 region has the DNA TGCAGTGCTAGTAGTAGCGGGAGGACAGATACGCAGTATTTT. Translation gives CSASSSGRTDTQYF.

This clone was recorded only once. The chain employs TRBV27 and TRBJ1-5, with D perhaps matching TRBD1 (6 bases). V lost 8 bases to trimming and J lost 1 base, with 9 bases between them. Germline V gene sequence: CDR1 MNHEY, CDR2 SMNVEV (reference sequence). This CDR3 spans 13 amino acids. The CDR3 nucleotides are TGTGCCAGCGGCACAGGGAGCAATCAGCCCCAGCATTTT. Protein sequence: CASGTGSNQPQHF.

This sequence joins TRBV6-5 and TRBJ1-5; a weak D match, TRBD1 (5 bases). The CDR3 loop spans 13 amino acids. Germline loops: CDR1 MNHEY, CDR2 SVGAGI. V was shortened by 7 bases and J by 0 bases, with 7 bases between the two germline ends. CDR3 nucleotides: TGTGCCAGCACGACAGTTAGCAATCAGCCCCAGCATTTT. It is translated as CASTTVSNQPQHF.

The J gene is TRBJ2-2, the V gene TRBV24-1; D possibly corresponds to TRBD1 (6 bases). Trimming removed 3 bases from V and 3 bases from J, with 16 bases in between. CDR3 length: 17 residues. Germline V gene lookup returns CDR1 KGHDR and CDR2 SFDVKD. CDR3 residues: CATSDPKDRGYTGELFF. The CDR3 DNA follows: TGTGCCACCAGTGATCCTAAGGACAGAGGGTACACCGGGGAGCTGTTTTTT.

The V and J genes are TRBV6-1 and TRBJ1-2; the D gene is possibly TRBD1 (6 bases). Germline CDR1 is MNHNS and CDR2 is SASEGT. Between the trimmed V and J ends, which lost 2 bases and 5 bases, there was a span of 15 bases. The CDR3 covers 15 residues. CDR3 in amino acids: CASSELVAGDYGYTF. The CDR3 bases are TGTGCCAGCAGTGAACTAGTGGCAGGGGATTATGGCTACACCTTC.

The chain combines TRBV24-1 with TRBJ2-7; D ambiguous. This CDR3 comprises 14 residues. Trimming stripped 2 bases from V and 3 bases from J, with 10 bases between. Germline V gives CDR1 KGHDR, CDR2 SFDVKD. CDR3 loop: CATSDSETDYEQYF. The DNA for the CDR3 is TGTGCCACCAGTGATTCGGAAACAGACTACGAGCAGTACTTC.

The rearrangement uses TRBV27 and TRBJ1-6; the match to TRBD1 covers 9 bases. Per the germline V gene, CDR1 is MNHEY and CDR2 is SMNVEV (reference sequence). CDR3 length equals 14 residues. J was trimmed by 6 bases and V by 10 bases; bases with no gene match: 7. CDR3 bases: TGTGCCACGAAAACAGGGGGCATTAATTCACCCCTCCACTTT. Translation: CATKTGGINSPLHF.